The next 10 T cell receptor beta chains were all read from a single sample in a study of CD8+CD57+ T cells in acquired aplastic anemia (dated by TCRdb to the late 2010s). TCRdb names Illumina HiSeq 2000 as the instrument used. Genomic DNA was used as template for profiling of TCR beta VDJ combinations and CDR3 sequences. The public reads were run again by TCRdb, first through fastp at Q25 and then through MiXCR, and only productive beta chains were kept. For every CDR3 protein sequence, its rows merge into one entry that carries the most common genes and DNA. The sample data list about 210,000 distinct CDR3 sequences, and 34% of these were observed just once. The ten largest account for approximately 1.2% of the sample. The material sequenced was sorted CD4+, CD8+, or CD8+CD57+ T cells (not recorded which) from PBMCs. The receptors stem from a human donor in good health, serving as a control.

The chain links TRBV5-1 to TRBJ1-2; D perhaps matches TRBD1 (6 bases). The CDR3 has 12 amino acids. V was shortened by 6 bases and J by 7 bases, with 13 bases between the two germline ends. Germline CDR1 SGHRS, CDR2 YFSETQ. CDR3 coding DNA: TGCGCCAGCAAGTCAGGGGTGGCTGGCTACACCTTC. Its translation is CASKSGVAGYTF. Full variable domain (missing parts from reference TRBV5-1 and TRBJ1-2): KAGVTQTPRYLIKTRGQQVTLSCSPISGHRSVSWYQQTPGQGLQFLFEYFSETQRNKGNFPGRFSGRQFSNSRSEMNVSTLELGDSALYLCASKSGVAGYTFGSGTRLTVV.

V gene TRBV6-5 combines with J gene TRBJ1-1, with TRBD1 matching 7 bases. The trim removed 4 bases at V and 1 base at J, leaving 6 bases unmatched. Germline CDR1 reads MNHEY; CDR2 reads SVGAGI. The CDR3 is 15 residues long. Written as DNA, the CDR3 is TGTGCCAGCAGTTCGACAGGGCTTTCGAACACTGAAGCTTTCTTT. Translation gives CASSSTGLSNTEAFF.

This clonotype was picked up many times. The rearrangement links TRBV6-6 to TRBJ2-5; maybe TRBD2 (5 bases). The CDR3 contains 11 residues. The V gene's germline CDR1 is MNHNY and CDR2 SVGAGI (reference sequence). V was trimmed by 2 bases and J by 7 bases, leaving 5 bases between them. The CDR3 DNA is TGTGCCAGCAGTTACGAGGGGACCCAGTACTTC. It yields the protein CASSYEGTQYF.

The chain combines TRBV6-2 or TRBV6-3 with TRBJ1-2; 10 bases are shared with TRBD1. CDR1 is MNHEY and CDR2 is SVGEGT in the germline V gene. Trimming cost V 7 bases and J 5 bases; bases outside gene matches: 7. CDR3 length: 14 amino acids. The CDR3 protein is CASTAGTGDYGYTF. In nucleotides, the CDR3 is TGTGCCAGCACGGCCGGGACAGGGGATTATGGCTACACCTTC.

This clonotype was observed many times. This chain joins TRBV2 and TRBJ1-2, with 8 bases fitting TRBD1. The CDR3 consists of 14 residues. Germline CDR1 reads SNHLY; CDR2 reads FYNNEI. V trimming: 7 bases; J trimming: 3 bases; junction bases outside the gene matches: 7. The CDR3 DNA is TGTGCCAGCAAGATGGACAGGGTGGACTATGGCTACACCTTC. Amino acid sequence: CASKMDRVDYGYTF.

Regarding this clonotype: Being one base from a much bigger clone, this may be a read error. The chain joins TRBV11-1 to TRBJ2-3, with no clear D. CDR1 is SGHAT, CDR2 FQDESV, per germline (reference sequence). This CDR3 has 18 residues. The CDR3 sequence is CASSLAWAPKISTDAQYF. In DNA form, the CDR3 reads TGTGCCAGCAGCTTAGCGTGGGCCCCTAAGATAAGCACAGATGCGCAGTATTTT. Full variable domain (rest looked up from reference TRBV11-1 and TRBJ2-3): EAEVAQSPRYKITEKSQAVAFWCDPISGHATLYWYRQILGQGPELLVQFQDESVVDDSQLPKDRFSAERLKGVDSTLKIQPAELGDSAMYLCASSLAWAPKISTDAQYFGPGTRLTVL.

The CDR3 nucleotides are TGTGCCAGCAGCCAAGATACGGGCAGAACAATGAACACTGAAGCTTTCTTT. It yields the protein CASSQDTGRTMNTEAFF. This chain connects TRBV3-1 to TRBJ1-1, with D unclear. This CDR3 is 17 amino acids long. Trimming took off 0 bases at V and 0 bases at J, with 14 bases between the two ends. Germline lookup yields CDR1 LGHDT and CDR2 YNNKEL (reference sequence).

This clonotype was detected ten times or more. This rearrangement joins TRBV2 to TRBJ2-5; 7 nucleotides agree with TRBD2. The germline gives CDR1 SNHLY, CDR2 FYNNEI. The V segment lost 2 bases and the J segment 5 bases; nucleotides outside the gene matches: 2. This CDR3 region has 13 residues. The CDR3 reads CASSEQLAETQYF. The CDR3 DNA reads TGTGCCAGCAGTGAACAACTAGCGGAGACCCAGTACTTC.

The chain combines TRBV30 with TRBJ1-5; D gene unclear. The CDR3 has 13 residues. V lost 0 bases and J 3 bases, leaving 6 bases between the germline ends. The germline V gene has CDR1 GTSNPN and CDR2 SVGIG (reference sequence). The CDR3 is CAWSVNINQPQHF. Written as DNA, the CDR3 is TGTGCCTGGAGTGTAAACATCAATCAGCCCCAGCATTTT.

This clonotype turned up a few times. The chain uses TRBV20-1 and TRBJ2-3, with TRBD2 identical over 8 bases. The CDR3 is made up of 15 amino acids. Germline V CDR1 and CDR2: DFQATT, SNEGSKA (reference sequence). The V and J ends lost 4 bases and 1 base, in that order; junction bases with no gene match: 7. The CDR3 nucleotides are TGCAGTGCTAAAGAGCCGGGACTAGGCACAGATACGCAGTATTTT. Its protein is CSAKEPGLGTDTQYF.